This T cell receptor beta chain emerged from a study of T cell changes during pregnancy in multiple sclerosis. TCRdb's table, derived via immunoSEQ multiplex PCR, lists solely in-frame clones and lacks some. The data contain some 80,000 clones, around 92% of them singletons. The CDR3 extends over 16 amino acids. The trim removed 4 bases at V and 3 bases at J, leaving 6 bases unmatched. Germline CDR1 is MNHEY and CDR2 is SVGAGI. This material consisted of peripheral blood, taken before pregnancy. The TCR originated in a female donor with multiple sclerosis, enrolled in a pregnancy study. The rearrangement links TRBV6-5 to TRBJ2-3; 11 bases are a match to TRBD2. The CDR3 is CASSFLTSGTTDTQYF. In DNA, the CDR3 is TGTGCCAGCAGTTTTCTGACTAGCGGGACAACAGATACGCAGTATTTT.